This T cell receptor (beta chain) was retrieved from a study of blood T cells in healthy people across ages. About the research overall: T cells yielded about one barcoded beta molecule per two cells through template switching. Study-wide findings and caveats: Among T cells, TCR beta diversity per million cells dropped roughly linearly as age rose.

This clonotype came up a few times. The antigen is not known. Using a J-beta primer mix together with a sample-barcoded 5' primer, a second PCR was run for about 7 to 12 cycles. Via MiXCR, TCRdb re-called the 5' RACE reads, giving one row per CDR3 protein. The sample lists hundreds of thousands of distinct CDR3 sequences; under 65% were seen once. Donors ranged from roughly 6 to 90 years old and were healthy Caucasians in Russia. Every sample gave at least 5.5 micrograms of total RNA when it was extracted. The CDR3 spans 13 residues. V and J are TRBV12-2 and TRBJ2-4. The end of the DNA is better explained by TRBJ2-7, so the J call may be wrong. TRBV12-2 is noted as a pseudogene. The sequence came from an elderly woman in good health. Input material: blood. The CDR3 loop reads CASRFRLSDEQYF. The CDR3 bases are TGTGCAAGTCGCTTTCGGCTTTCCGACGAGCAGTACTTC.